Presented here are 8 T cell receptor beta chains from one specimen sequenced in a study of blood T cell repertoires in COVID-19. Repertoires were generated with immunoSEQ multiplex PCR, while TCRdb's copy carries only in-frame clones and drops some. In the table there are roughly 250,000 clones, roughly 87% of which are singletons. Sequencing input: PBMCs or T cells enriched from blood (not recorded which). The receptors were sampled from a woman aged 25 to 39 with acute COVID-19.

The V gene is TRBV30, the J gene TRBJ2-7; 9 bases are a match to TRBD2. Trimming at V came to 4 bases and at J to 5 bases, leaving 3 bases not matched to a gene. The CDR3 consists of 12 residues. Germline V gene data show CDR1 as GTSNPN and CDR2 as SVGIG (reference sequence). CDR3 nucleotide sequence: TGTGCCTGGACGGCGGGGGGGAACGAGCAGTACTTC. It is translated as CAWTAGGNEQYF.

The chain has TRBV28 and TRBJ2-4; D call uncertain. The V gene lost 4 bases and the J gene lost 2 bases, with 9 bases spanning the gap. CDR3 length: 14 amino acids. Germline assignment: CDR1 MDHEN and CDR2 SYDVKM. CDR3 DNA: TGTGCCAGCAGTTCCCTCTCTCCCAAAAACATTCAGTACTTC. This translates into CASSSLSPKNIQYF.

CDR3 in amino acids: CASSVAWPGQEGSGYTF. The DNA for the CDR3 is TGTGCCAGCAGCGTAGCATGGCCGGGACAGGAGGGAAGTGGCTACACCTTC. The chain combines TRBV9 with TRBJ1-2; 8 bases line up with TRBD1. The CDR3 sequence is 17 residues long. Germline V gives CDR1 SGDLS, CDR2 YYNGEE. Trimming took 0 bases from V and 7 from J; bases not matched to a gene: 14.

V is TRBV14 and J is TRBJ1-3, with unresolved D. The CDR3 runs to 12 residues. V shed 7 bases and J shed 7 bases, with 11 bases lying between them. Germline CDR1 and CDR2: SGHDN and FVKESK. The CDR3 here is CASTNSWNTIYF. The CDR3 coding sequence is TGTGCCAGCACCAACTCGTGGAACACCATATATTTT.

CDR3 in amino acids: CASTLGLVLRQGETEAFF. CDR3 DNA sequence: TGTGCCAGCACCCTCGGGCTGGTTCTAAGACAGGGAGAAACTGAAGCTTTCTTT. The rearrangement uses TRBV5-8 and TRBJ1-1; 7 nucleotides match TRBD1. V gave up 6 bases and J gave up 5 bases; unmatched junction bases: 22. The CDR3 extends over 18 amino acids. Germline loops: CDR1 SGHTS, CDR2 YDEGEE.

The J gene is TRBJ2-3, the V gene TRBV6-1; no reliable D call. CDR1 is MNHNS and CDR2 is SASEGT in the germline V gene. The CDR3 is made up of 13 amino acids. V lost 3 bases and J 2 bases, leaving 6 bases between the germline ends. The CDR3 here is CASSEQATDTQYF. The CDR3 DNA reads TGTGCCAGCAGTGAGCAGGCCACAGATACGCAGTATTTT.

The chain has TRBV18 and TRBJ1-4, with 10 bases identical to TRBD1. Germline-derived CDR1 and CDR2 are KGHSH and LQKENI. The CDR3 sequence is 15 residues long. V was pared by 3 bases and J by 6 bases, with 4 bases of the junction left unmatched. The CDR3 bases are TGTGCCAGCTCACCTCCCGGGACAGGGGATGAAAAACTGTTTTTT. Amino acid sequence: CASSPPGTGDEKLFF. Complete variable domain (other parts from reference TRBV18 and TRBJ1-4): NAGVMQNPRHLVRRRGQEARLRCSPMKGHSHVYWYRQLPEEGLKFMVYLQKENIIDESGMPKERFSAEFPKEGPSILRIQQVVRGDSAAYFCASSPPGTGDEKLFFGSGTQLSVL.

J is TRBJ1-5 and V is TRBV14; weak D call: TRBD1 (6 bases). The germline V gene encodes CDR1 SGHDN and CDR2 FVKESK. The CDR3 covers 19 residues. V shed 0 bases and J shed 5 bases, with 23 bases lying between them. This CDR3 is CASSQEFTRWVPGDQPQHF. The CDR3 region has the DNA TGTGCCAGCAGCCAAGAGTTTACTCGCTGGGTTCCAGGGGATCAGCCCCAGCATTTT.